This TCR beta chain emerged from a study of T cell changes during pregnancy in multiple sclerosis. The method was immunoSEQ multiplex PCR; TCRdb's version includes in-frame clones alone and lacks a portion of them. The table includes 40,000 to 60,000 clones, almost 95% detected once. The germline CDR1 and CDR2 sequences are SGHTA and FQGNSA. This CDR3 contains 14 residues. V shed 5 bases, J shed 4 bases, and the junction held 3 bases outside the gene matches. The TCR comes from a female donor with multiple sclerosis, enrolled in a pregnancy study. The sequenced sample was CD4+ T cells from peripheral blood mononuclear cells, obtained in the third trimester of pregnancy. J is TRBJ2-3 and V is TRBV7-2; 10 nucleotides agree with TRBD2. DNA of the CDR3: TGTGCCAGCAGCCCTAGCGGGGGTCCAGATACGCAGTATTTT. Translation: CASSPSGGPDTQYF. Looking up the rest from reference TRBV7-2 and TRBJ2-3 gives the full variable domain: GAGVSQSPSNKVTEKGKDVELRCDPISGHTALYWYRQSLGQGLEFLIYFQGNSAPDKSGLPSDRFSAERTGGSVSTLTIQRTQQEDSAVYLCASSPSGGPDTQYFGPGTRLTVL.